Listed below are T cell receptor beta chains from one sample, sequenced in a study of blood T cells in healthy people across ages. In TCRdb, the 5' RACE reads were re-called with MiXCR into one record per CDR3 protein. The sample contains hundreds of thousands of distinct CDR3 sequences, more than 25% of which appear only once. The sample comprised blood. The receptors stem from a woman at least 80 years old in good health. The CDR3 runs from the conserved cysteine through the conserved F or W.

CASSLGWAKNIQYF,TRBJ2-4,TRBV7-2
CASSYSYSGNTIYF,TRBJ1-3,TRBV6-5
CASSLFPQGRNEKLFF,TRBJ1-4,TRBV27
CASSLVVTGTAYGYTF,TRBJ1-2,TRBV12-3/TRBV12-4
CASSPRAGETQYF,TRBJ2-5,TRBV7-2
CASSPRTSGLYNEQFF,TRBJ2-1,TRBV5-1
CVSSSLGGTEAFF,TRBJ1-1,TRBV7-6
CSADRSTEAFF,TRBJ1-1,TRBV20-1
CASSQGLAGLRDTQYF,TRBJ2-3,TRBV3-1
CSANRARTSITYNEQFF,TRBJ2-1,TRBV20-1
CASGGSLNTGELFF,TRBJ2-2,TRBV7-7
CASSQDRRLNQYF,TRBJ2-7,TRBV14
CASSPFLLNIFNEQFF,TRBJ2-1,TRBV12-3/TRBV12-4
CAWSARPHKQNTEAFF,TRBJ1-1,TRBV30
CASSLFIAVQYF,TRBJ2-7,TRBV12-3/TRBV12-4
CASSESGFAGNEQYF,TRBJ2-5,TRBV10-1
CVISEPAWTATSGNTIYF,TRBJ1-3,TRBV10-3
CASSRGRLTNEKLFF,TRBJ1-4,TRBV6-1
CASSLNYRVSEAFF,TRBJ1-1,TRBV7-9
CSVYTPNQPQHF,TRBJ1-5,TRBV29-1
CASSYQPGTKSSYNSPLHF,TRBJ1-6,TRBV6-2/TRBV6-3
CAWSINSYEQYF,TRBJ2-7,TRBV30
CASSADRFTGELFF,TRBJ2-2,TRBV6-1
CASSPGRIVGYGYTF,TRBJ1-2,TRBV5-5
CASTSGGLYNEQFF,TRBJ2-1,TRBV3-1